Presented here are 22 T cell receptor beta chains from one specimen sequenced in a study of graft-versus-host responses after intestinal transplantation. Using immunoSEQ multiplex PCR, the repertoire was profiled, and TCRdb retains in-frame clones only, with some absent. This sample yields 80,000 to 95,000 clones, of which 85% to 95% are seen a single time; roughly 2% belongs to the top ten. The antigens these receptors bind are not known. The sample consisted of unstimulated CD8+ T cells sorted from spleen or lymph node cells, taken before intestinal transplant. Every receptor here comes from a human donor who received an intestinal transplant.

This chain connects TRBV19 to TRBJ2-7; 8 nucleotides match TRBD2. Germline CDR1 is LNHDA and CDR2 is SQIVND (reference sequence). With 6 bases clipped from V and 4 bases from J, the junction kept 5 bases outside the gene matches. CDR3 length: 13 amino acids. In DNA form, the CDR3 reads TGTGCCAGTAGCTACGGACTAGCTTACGAGCAGTACTTC. Protein: CASSYGLAYEQYF. Full variable domain (outside the CDR3, taken from reference TRBV19 and TRBJ2-7): DGGITQSPKYLFRKEGQNVTLSCEQNLNHDAMYWYRQDPGQGLRLIYYSQIVNDFQKGDIAEGYSVSREKKESFPLTVTSAQKNPTAFYLCASSYGLAYEQYFGPGTRLTVT.

V and J are TRBV27 and TRBJ1-2; maybe TRBD1 (5 bases). Per the germline V gene, CDR1 is MNHEY and CDR2 is SMNVEV (reference sequence). V gave up 6 bases and J gave up 1 base, with 9 bases separating them. This CDR3 is 13 amino acids long. Written as DNA, the CDR3 is TGTGCCAGCAGCGACAGTTTTAACTATGGCTACACCTTC. Its protein is CASSDSFNYGYTF.

This clone was observed a single time. The gene calls are TRBV6-5 and TRBJ1-2; D may be TRBD1 (5 bases). This CDR3 has 12 residues. Trimming removed 11 bases at V and 7 bases at J, with 17 bases between. Germline V CDR1 and CDR2: MNHEY, SVGAGI. The CDR3 DNA is TGTGCCGGGGTCGGTCAGGGCGGTGGCTACACCTTC. Its protein is CAGVGQGGGYTF.

The gene calls are TRBV5-1 and TRBJ2-5, with D possibly being TRBD2 (6 bases). Germline-derived CDR1 and CDR2 are SGHRS and YFSETQ. V lost 3 bases, J lost 2 bases, and 20 bases lay in between. This CDR3 region has 17 residues. CDR3 sequence reads: CASSSGTPLRSQETQYF. CDR3 nucleotides: TGCGCCAGCAGCTCCGGGACTCCCCTTCGATCGCAAGAGACCCAGTACTTC.

The table lists this clone with a count of one. The chain joins TRBV27 to TRBJ2-7, with a tentative D call TRBD2 (6 bases). Germline CDR1 and CDR2: MNHEY and SMNVEV (reference sequence). The CDR3 runs 15 residues. V shed 3 bases and J shed 1 base, with 13 bases lying between them. The CDR3 reads CASSLRGGDSYEQYF. DNA for the CDR3: TGTGCCAGCAGTTTGCGGGGCGGCGATTCCTACGAGCAGTACTTC.

This clone showed up just once. V is TRBV4-3 and J is TRBJ2-1, with no clear D. V was cut by 0 bases and J by 5 bases, with 5 bases left in between. From germline, CDR1 is LGHNA and CDR2 YSLEER. The CDR3 loop spans 13 amino acids. The CDR3, as DNA: TGCGCCAGCAGCCAAGACAGTCACAATGAGCAGTTCTTC. Amino acids: CASSQDSHNEQFF.

The rearrangement joins TRBV9 to TRBJ1-1; D ambiguous. The germline CDR1 and CDR2 sequences are SGDLS and YYNGEE. V lost 6 bases and J lost 1, with 13 bases in between. The CDR3 consists of 14 residues. The CDR3 bases are TGTGCCAGCACCCCGGGGAACTCGAACACTGAAGCTTTCTTT. It specifies CASTPGNSNTEAFF.

The V gene is TRBV5-5, the J gene TRBJ2-3; 9 nucleotides align to TRBD2. V lost 3 bases, J lost 2 bases, and 7 bases stayed unmatched. The CDR3 totals 16 residues. CDR1 SGHKS and CDR2 YYEKEE come from the germline V gene (reference sequence). CDR3 in amino acids: CASSSPPSGVTDTQYF. CDR3 bases: TGTGCCAGCAGCTCCCCCCCTAGCGGGGTCACAGATACGCAGTATTTT.

The rearrangement joins TRBV18 to TRBJ1-6, with 7 nucleotides matching TRBD1. CDR1 and CDR2 from the germline V gene are KGHSH and LQKENI. The CDR3 covers 16 residues. V lost 9 bases to trimming and J lost 4 bases; unmatched junction nucleotides: 12. CDR3 sequence reads: CASSEGTEAYNSPLHF. For the CDR3, the DNA is TGTGCCAGTTCCGAGGGGACAGAAGCATATAATTCACCCCTCCACTTT.

The chain has TRBV29-1 and TRBJ1-1, with D possibly matching TRBD1 (6 bases). Germline values: CDR1 SQVTM, CDR2 ANQGSEA. The CDR3 is 16 residues long. V dropped 4 bases and J dropped 0 bases, with 18 bases sitting between them. In DNA form, the CDR3 reads TGCAGCGTTGTGGTCTCTATTACAGGGATGAACACTGAAGCTTTCTTT. Residues: CSVVVSITGMNTEAFF.

As to this clone: A junction end diverges from the germline sequence, so it may reflect a read error. The chain uses TRBV4-3 and TRBJ2-7, with 8 bases aligning to TRBD2. Germline CDR1 reads LGHNA; CDR2 reads YSLEER. The CDR3 totals 15 residues. CDR3 bases: TGCGCCAGCAGCTATAGCGGGGACAACCTCTACGTGCAGTACTTC. It codes for CASSYSGDNLYVQYF.

The chain recombines TRBV5-1 with TRBJ2-3; a weak D match, TRBD2 (6 bases). The CDR3 extends over 14 amino acids. V was clipped by 2 bases and J by 6 bases, with 13 bases between them. From germline, CDR1 is SGHRS and CDR2 YFSETQ. Here the CDR3 reads CASSLAGPGDTQYF. CDR3 DNA sequence: TGCGCCAGCAGCTTAGCGGGCCCCGGGGATACGCAGTATTTT.

CDR3 nucleotides: TGTGCCAGCAGTGTTAAGACAGGGGGTGGGTCTGGAAACACCATATATTTT. Amino acid sequence: CASSVKTGGGSGNTIYF. The chain joins TRBV2 to TRBJ1-3, with 9 nucleotides matching TRBD1. The CDR3 is 17 residues long. V gave up 4 bases and J gave up 1 base; unmatched junction bases: 8. Germline CDR1 and CDR2: SNHLY and FYNNEI.

The chain employs TRBV4-1 and TRBJ1-2, with D hard to call. The CDR3 consists of 15 residues. CDR1 and CDR2 (germline): MGHRA, YSYEKL. Trimming stripped 3 bases from V and 4 bases from J, with 15 bases between. The CDR3 DNA sequence: TGCGCCAGCAGCCAGGGTGACATCACCCCCTATGGCTACACCTTC. It encodes CASSQGDITPYGYTF.

The CDR3 sequence: CASSLGTGLTGELFF. DNA for the CDR3: TGTGCCAGCAGCCTCGGGACAGGGCTGACCGGGGAGCTGTTTTTT. The genes are TRBV7-8 and TRBJ2-2; 9 nucleotides match TRBD1. Germline V gene lookup returns CDR1 SGHVS and CDR2 FQNEAQ. This CDR3 comprises 15 residues. J was trimmed by 5 bases and V by 5 bases; bases with no gene match: 6.

This clone was counted once. The chain is built from TRBV11-3 and TRBJ2-7; D unclear. This CDR3 spans 12 amino acids. CDR1 is SGHNT and CDR2 is YENEEA in the germline V gene. The V end lost 2 bases, the J end lost 3 bases, and 5 bases lay between the germline ends. The CDR3 bases are TGTGCCAGCAGCTTAAGAGGCTACGAGCAGTACTTC. The encoded protein is CASSLRGYEQYF.

The chain links TRBV2 to TRBJ2-2; 9 bases map to TRBD2. The CDR3 has 18 residues. Germline V gene data show CDR1 as SNHLY and CDR2 as FYNNEI. Trimming cost V 1 base and J 1 base; bases outside gene matches: 7. The CDR3 DNA sequence: TGTGCCAGCAGTGAAGTTTATAGCGGGGGAATGAACACCGGGGAGCTGTTTTTT. Protein: CASSEVYSGGMNTGELFF.

The chain is built from TRBV27 and TRBJ1-3, with 8 positions matching TRBD1. Losses at the gene ends were 5 bases for V and 2 bases for J; bases not matched to a gene: 8. CDR1 is MNHEY, CDR2 SMNVEV, per germline (reference sequence). The CDR3 is made up of 16 amino acids. The CDR3 nucleotides are TGTGCCAGCAGTCCCGGACAGGGCGAGACTGGAAACACCATATATTTT. Translated, it gives CASSPGQGETGNTIYF.

V usage is TRBV5-6 and J usage is TRBJ2-7, with D possibly being TRBD1 (5 bases). CDR1 is SGHDT, CDR2 YYEEEE, per germline. CDR3 length equals 14 residues. V dropped 4 bases and J dropped 2 bases, with 13 bases sitting between them. The CDR3: CASSGMTDTYEQYF. CDR3 sequence (DNA): TGTGCCAGCAGCGGGATGACAGACACCTACGAGCAGTACTTC.

This chain joins TRBV5-1 and TRBJ2-1; 10 bases are a match to TRBD2. The CDR3 runs to 17 residues. Germline V gene lookup returns CDR1 SGHRS and CDR2 YFSETQ. Losses at the gene ends were 0 bases for V and 8 bases for J; bases not matched to a gene: 11. The CDR3 bases are TGCGCCAGCAGCTTGGCCGTTAGCGGGGGGATCTTGGATGAGCAGTTCTTC. This encodes CASSLAVSGGILDEQFF.

The CDR3 nucleotides read TGTGCCACCAGCAGTCAGGGACAGATCTATGGCTACACCTTC. Protein product: CATSSQGQIYGYTF. The J gene is TRBJ1-2, the V gene TRBV15; 7 nucleotides match TRBD1. The length of the CDR3 is 14 residues. The ends lost 3 bases at V and 4 bases at J; junction bases unmatched: 5. Germline V gene lookup returns CDR1 LNHNV and CDR2 YYDKDF (reference sequence). Full variable domain (remainder filled in from reference TRBV15 and TRBJ1-2): DAMVIQNPRYQVTQFGKPVTLSCSQTLNHNVMYWYQQKSSQAPKLLFHYYDKDFNNEADTPDNFQSRRPNTSFCFLDIRSPGLGDTAMYLCATSSQGQIYGYTFGSGTRLTVV.

CDR3 protein: CASSPTSGGTF. The CDR3 nucleotides read TGTGCCAGCAGTCCAACCTCGGGGGGCACCTTC. This sequence joins TRBV6-5 and TRBJ1-2; D possibly corresponds to TRBD1 (5 bases). This CDR3 contains 11 residues. Per the germline V gene, CDR1 is MNHEY and CDR2 is SVGAGI. Trimming shortened V by 5 bases and J by 13 bases, and 14 bases separated the two germline ends.